These 14 T cell receptor beta chains originate from one sample sequenced in a study of post-analysis software for immune sequencing data. Study-level points and caveats: Five TRBV segments occurring more often in patients than controls included TRBV5-6, TRBV5-1 and TRBV20-1.

Prepared TCR beta cDNA libraries contained unique molecular identifiers. TCRdb processed the PCR reads anew with MiXCR; each CDR3 protein has one entry. The sample lists hundreds of thousands of distinct CDR3 sequences, just under 30% occurring once. No antigen has been identified for these receptors. The sequencing input was blood. Receptors were obtained from a girl aged 5 to 17 with multiple sclerosis.

The chain uses TRBV5-1 and TRBJ1-3; D unclear. The V end lost 1 base, the J end lost 4 bases, and 12 bases lay between the germline ends. Germline CDR1 reads SGHRS; CDR2 reads YFSETQ. The CDR3 consists of 15 residues. This CDR3 is CASSLIGSQGNTIYF. CDR3 in DNA: TGCGCCAGCAGCTTGATCGGCAGTCAAGGAAACACCATATATTTT. Using reference TRBV5-1 and TRBJ1-3 for the parts outside the CDR3, the full variable domain is KAGVTQTPRYLIKTRGQQVTLSCSPISGHRSVSWYQQTPGQGLQFLFEYFSETQRNKGNFPGRFSGRQFSNSRSEMNVSTLELGDSALYLCASSLIGSQGNTIYFGEGSWLTVV.

This clonotype occurred a few times. The J gene is TRBJ2-5, the V gene TRBV28; either TRBD1 or TRBD2 may supply D (5 bases each). The CDR3 loop spans 15 amino acids. V dropped 5 bases and J dropped 5 bases, with 18 bases sitting between them. Germline CDR1 and CDR2: MDHEN and SYDVKM. This chain's CDR3 is CASSPPGSWWETQYF. CDR3 DNA: TGTGCCAGCAGTCCCCCAGGGAGTTGGTGGGAGACCCAGTACTTC.

This clonotype was counted only a few times. V gene TRBV6-5 combines with J gene TRBJ2-4, with TRBD2 as a possible D gene (6 bases). V dropped 0 bases and J dropped 5 bases, with 14 bases sitting between them. From germline, CDR1 is MNHEY and CDR2 SVGAGI. This CDR3 is built from 16 residues. Here the CDR3 DNA reads TGTGCCAGCAGTTACTCCGGGACCGGGGAGGAAAACATTCAGTACTTC. Amino acids: CASSYSGTGEENIQYF.

The gene calls are TRBV6-5 and TRBJ2-3; 7 bases are a match to TRBD2. J gave up 6 bases and V 1 base, and 7 bases lay outside the gene matches. Germline values: CDR1 MNHEY, CDR2 SVGAGI. The CDR3 length is 15 residues. CDR3 in DNA: TGTGCCAGCAGTTACTGGGGGGGGAGGCTGGATACGCAGTATTTT. Translating it yields CASSYWGGRLDTQYF.

The rearrangement links TRBV6-5 to TRBJ1-2; a weak D match, TRBD1 (5 bases). Germline lookup yields CDR1 MNHEY and CDR2 SVGAGI. V was trimmed by 8 bases and J by 5 bases, leaving 15 bases between them. CDR3 length: 13 amino acids. The CDR3 region has the DNA TGTGCCAGCCGGGGGGTTCGTGGGTATGGCTACACCTTC. This encodes CASRGVRGYGYTF.

The CDR3 region is CASSLGGPVPDNEKLFF. In nucleotides, the CDR3 is TGTGCCAGCAGCTTGGGGGGACCAGTACCCGATAATGAAAAACTGTTTTTT. This chain connects TRBV7-9 to TRBJ1-4; perhaps TRBD1 as D (5 bases). Trimming took 3 bases from V and 4 from J, leaving 18 bases between them. Germline-derived CDR1 and CDR2 are SEHNR and FQNEAQ (reference sequence). The CDR3 has 17 residues.

This rearrangement joins TRBV6-1 to TRBJ2-5, with 8 positions matching TRBD1. Unmatched junction bases numbered 9, after V lost 4 bases and J lost 2 bases. The germline CDR1 and CDR2 sequences are MNHNS and SASEGT. This CDR3 has 16 residues. The CDR3 here is CASSGRRTGRQETQYF. CDR3 in DNA: TGTGCCAGCAGTGGCCGTCGGACAGGGCGGCAAGAGACCCAGTACTTC.

The chain employs TRBV12-3 or TRBV12-4 and TRBJ1-2; D call uncertain. The CDR3 consists of 13 residues. V was cut by 2 bases and J by 4 bases, with 8 bases left in between. CDR3 loop: CASSLTTLYGYTF. DNA of the CDR3: TGTGCCAGCAGTTTAACAACTCTCTATGGCTACACCTTC.

A few counts support this clonotype. The J gene is TRBJ2-3, the V gene TRBV7-2; D gene unclear. Per the germline V gene, CDR1 is SGHTA and CDR2 is FQGNSA. This CDR3 spans 15 amino acids. The ends were cut back, 1 base at V and 0 bases at J, with 8 bases in the middle. The CDR3 DNA reads TGTGCCAGCAGCTTAGTAGTCAGGAGCACAGATACGCAGTATTTT. Protein product: CASSLVVRSTDTQYF.

As for this clonotype: One junction end disagrees with the germline gene, perhaps due to a read error. The chain recombines TRBV10-3 with TRBJ2-3; D uncertain. The CDR3 runs 16 residues. The germline V gene has CDR1 ENHRY and CDR2 SYGVKD. The CDR3 spells CTISAPVESRTDTQYF. DNA of the CDR3: TGTACCATCAGTGCCCCTGTGGAATCGCGCACAGATACGCAGTATTTT.

The J gene is TRBJ2-7, the V gene TRBV20-1, with D perhaps matching TRBD2 (6 bases). Germline V gives CDR1 DFQATT, CDR2 SNEGSKA (reference sequence). The CDR3 consists of 12 residues. CDR3 sequence reads: CSLAVANYEQYF. CDR3 nucleotide sequence: TGCAGCTTAGCGGTAGCCAACTACGAGCAGTACTTC.

This clonotype showed up just a few times. This chain links TRBV12-3 or TRBV12-4 with TRBJ1-4; 8 nucleotides line up with TRBD1. Trimming at V came to 4 bases and at J to 8 bases, leaving 6 bases not matched to a gene. The CDR3 contains 14 residues. CDR3 region: CASSSSGGREKLFF. The CDR3, as DNA: TGTGCCAGCAGTTCCTCAGGGGGCCGCGAAAAACTGTTTTTT.

This clonotype was found many times. The CDR3: CASSPSGVHETQYF. CDR3 nucleotides: TGTGCCAGCTCACCGTCAGGGGTACACGAGACCCAGTACTTC. This chain links TRBV18 with TRBJ2-5; D perhaps matches TRBD1 (6 bases). This CDR3 comprises 14 residues. CDR1 is KGHSH and CDR2 is LQKENI in the germline V gene. V dropped 3 bases and J dropped 5 bases, with 13 bases sitting between them.

The CDR3 nucleotides are TGTGCCACCCAGTTAGGGACTTCTGAGAACACCGGGGAGCTGTTTTTT. This codes for CATQLGTSENTGELFF. The chain recombines TRBV6-2 or TRBV6-3 with TRBJ2-2; D may be TRBD2 (6 bases). The V and J ends lost 10 bases and 1 base respectively, with 19 bases between them. The CDR3 runs 16 residues. Germline V lookup: CDR1 MNHEY, CDR2 SVGEGT.